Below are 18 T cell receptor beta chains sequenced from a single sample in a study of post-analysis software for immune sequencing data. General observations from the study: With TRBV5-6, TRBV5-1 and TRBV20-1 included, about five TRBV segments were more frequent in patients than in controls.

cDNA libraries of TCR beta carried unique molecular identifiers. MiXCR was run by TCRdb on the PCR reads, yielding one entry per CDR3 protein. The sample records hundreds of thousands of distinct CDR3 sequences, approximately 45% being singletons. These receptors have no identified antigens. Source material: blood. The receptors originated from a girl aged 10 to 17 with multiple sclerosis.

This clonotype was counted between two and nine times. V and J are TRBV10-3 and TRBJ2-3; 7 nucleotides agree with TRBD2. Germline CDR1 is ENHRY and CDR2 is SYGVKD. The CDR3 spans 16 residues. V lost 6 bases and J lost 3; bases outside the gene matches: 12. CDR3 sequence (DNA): TGTGCCATCAGACCGGAGATGTGGGAGGGAACAGATACGCAGTATTTT. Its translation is CAIRPEMWEGTDTQYF.

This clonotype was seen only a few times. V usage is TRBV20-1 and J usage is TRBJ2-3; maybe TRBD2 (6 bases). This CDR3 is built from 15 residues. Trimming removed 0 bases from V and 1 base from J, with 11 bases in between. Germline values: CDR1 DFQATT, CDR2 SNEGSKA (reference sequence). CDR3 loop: CSARDQPSGTDTQYF. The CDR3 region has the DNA TGCAGTGCTAGAGATCAGCCTAGCGGCACAGATACGCAGTATTTT.

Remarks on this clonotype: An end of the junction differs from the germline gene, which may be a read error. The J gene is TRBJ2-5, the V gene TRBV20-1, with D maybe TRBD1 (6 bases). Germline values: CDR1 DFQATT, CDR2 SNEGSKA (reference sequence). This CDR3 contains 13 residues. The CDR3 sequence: CSTRGQGIETQYF. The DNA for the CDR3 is TGCAGTACTAGAGGGCAGGGGATCGAGACCCAGTACTTC.

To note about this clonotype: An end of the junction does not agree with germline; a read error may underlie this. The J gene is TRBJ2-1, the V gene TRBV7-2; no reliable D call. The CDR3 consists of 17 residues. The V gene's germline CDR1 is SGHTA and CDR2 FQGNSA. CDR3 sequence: CASSLWAVEGSYNERFF. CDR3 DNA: TGTGCCAGCAGCTTATGGGCTGTCGAAGGGTCCTACAATGAGCGGTTCTTC.

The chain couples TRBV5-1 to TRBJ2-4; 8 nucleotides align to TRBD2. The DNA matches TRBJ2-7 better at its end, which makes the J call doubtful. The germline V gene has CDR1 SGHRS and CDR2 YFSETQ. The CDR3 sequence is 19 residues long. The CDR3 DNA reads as TGCGCCAGCAGTTTGATGGAGGGACTAGGGGAAACGGTGCTCTACGAGCAGTACTTC. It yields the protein CASSLMEGLGETVLYEQYF.

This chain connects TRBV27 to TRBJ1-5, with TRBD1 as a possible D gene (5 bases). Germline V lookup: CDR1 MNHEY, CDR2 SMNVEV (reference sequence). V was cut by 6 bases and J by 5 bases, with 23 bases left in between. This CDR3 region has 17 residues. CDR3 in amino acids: CASSRVGTGLKDQPQHF. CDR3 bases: TGTGCCAGCAGCCGGGTTGGGACGGGGTTAAAGGATCAGCCCCAGCATTTT.

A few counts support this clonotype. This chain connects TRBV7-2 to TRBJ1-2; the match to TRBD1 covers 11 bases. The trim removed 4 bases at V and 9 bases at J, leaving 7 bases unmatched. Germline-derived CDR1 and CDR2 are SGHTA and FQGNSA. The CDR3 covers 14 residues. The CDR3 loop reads CASSSWDRGKSYTF. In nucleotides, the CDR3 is TGTGCCAGCAGCTCCTGGGACAGGGGGAAAAGCTACACCTTC.

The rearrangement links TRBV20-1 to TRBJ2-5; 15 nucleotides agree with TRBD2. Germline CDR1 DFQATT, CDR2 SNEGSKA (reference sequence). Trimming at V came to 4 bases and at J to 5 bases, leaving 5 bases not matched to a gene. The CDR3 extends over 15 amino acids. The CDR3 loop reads CSATRTSGREETQYF. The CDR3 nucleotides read TGCAGTGCTACCCGGACTAGCGGGAGGGAGGAGACCCAGTACTTC.

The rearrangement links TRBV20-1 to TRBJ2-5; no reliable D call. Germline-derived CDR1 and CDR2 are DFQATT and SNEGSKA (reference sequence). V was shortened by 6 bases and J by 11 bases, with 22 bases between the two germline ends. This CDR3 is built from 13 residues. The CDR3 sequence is CSAKWGIDNEQYF. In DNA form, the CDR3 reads TGCAGTGCGAAATGGGGAATAGACAATGAGCAGTACTTC.

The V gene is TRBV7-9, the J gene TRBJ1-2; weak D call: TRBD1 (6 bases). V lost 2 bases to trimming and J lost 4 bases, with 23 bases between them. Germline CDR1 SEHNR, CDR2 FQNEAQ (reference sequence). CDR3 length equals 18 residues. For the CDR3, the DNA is TGTGCCAGCAGCTTACCCCTTGACAGGTCTTTCTCTCCCTATGGCTACACCTTC. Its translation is CASSLPLDRSFSPYGYTF.

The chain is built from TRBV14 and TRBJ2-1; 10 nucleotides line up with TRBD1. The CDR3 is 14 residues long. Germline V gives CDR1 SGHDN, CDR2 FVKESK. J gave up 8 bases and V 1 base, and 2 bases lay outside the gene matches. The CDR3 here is CASSQGQGAHEQFF. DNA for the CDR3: TGTGCCAGCAGCCAAGGACAGGGGGCCCATGAGCAGTTCTTC. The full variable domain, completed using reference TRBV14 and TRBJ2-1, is EAGVTQFPSHSVIEKGQTVTLRCDPISGHDNLYWYRRVMGKEIKFLLHFVKESKQDESGMPNNRFLAERTGGTYSTLKVQPAELEDSGVYFCASSQGQGAHEQFFGPGTRLTVL.

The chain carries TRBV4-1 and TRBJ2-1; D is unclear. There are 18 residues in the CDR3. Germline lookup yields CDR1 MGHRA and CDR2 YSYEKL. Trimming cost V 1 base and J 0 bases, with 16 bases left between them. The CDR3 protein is CASSQGLVVVSSYNEQFF. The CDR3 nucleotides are TGCGCCAGCAGCCAAGGGTTAGTAGTAGTGAGCTCCTACAATGAGCAGTTCTTC.

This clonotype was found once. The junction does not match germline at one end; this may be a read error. The CDR3 bases are TGTGCCAGCAGCTCCTCCGCGTCGGACAGGGGTAGAGCTAACTGTGGCTACACCTTC. Its protein product is CASSSSASDRGRANCGYTF. The chain joins TRBV7-9 to TRBJ1-2, with 9 positions matching TRBD1. This CDR3 spans 19 amino acids. Germline V gene sequence: CDR1 SEHNR, CDR2 FQNEAQ (reference sequence).

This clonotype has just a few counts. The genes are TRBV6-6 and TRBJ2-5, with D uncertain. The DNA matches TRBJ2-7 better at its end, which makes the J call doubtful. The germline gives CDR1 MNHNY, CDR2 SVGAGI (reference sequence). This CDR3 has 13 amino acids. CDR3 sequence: CASSYSSTDEQYF. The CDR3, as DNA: TGTGCCAGCAGTTACTCCTCGACGGACGAGCAGTACTTC.

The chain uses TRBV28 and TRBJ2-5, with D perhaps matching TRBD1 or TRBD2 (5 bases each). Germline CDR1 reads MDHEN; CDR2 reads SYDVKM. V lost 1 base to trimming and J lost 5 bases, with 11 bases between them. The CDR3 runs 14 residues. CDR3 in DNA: TGTGCCAGCAGTTTATCTGTCAGGGAGGAGACCCAGTACTTC. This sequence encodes CASSLSVREETQYF.

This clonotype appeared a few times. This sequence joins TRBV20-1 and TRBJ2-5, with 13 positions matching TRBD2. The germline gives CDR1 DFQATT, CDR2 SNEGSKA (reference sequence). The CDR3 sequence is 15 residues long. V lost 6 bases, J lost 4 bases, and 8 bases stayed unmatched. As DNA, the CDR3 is TGCAGTGCCCTCGGACTAGCGGGAGTTTTAGAGACCCAGTACTTC. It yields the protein CSALGLAGVLETQYF.

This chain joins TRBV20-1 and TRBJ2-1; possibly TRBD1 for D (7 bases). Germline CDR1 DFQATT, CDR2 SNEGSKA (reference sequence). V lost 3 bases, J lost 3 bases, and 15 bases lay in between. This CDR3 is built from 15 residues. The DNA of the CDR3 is TGCAGTGCTAGTAAGGGGGCGGGAAACTACAATGAGCAGTTCTTC. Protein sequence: CSASKGAGNYNEQFF.

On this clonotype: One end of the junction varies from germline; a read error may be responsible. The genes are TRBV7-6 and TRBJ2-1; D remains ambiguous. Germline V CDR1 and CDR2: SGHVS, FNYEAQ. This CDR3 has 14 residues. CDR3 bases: TGTGCCGGCAGCAAAGCCTCCTCCTACAATGAGCAGTTCTTC. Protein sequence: CAGSKASSYNEQFF.